The source of this T cell receptor (beta chain) is a study of shared clonotypes between healthy human individuals. Study conclusions and caveats: Naive CD4 clonotypes were shared across a handful of donors at around 5.4%.

Repertoires were generated with immunoSEQ multiplex PCR, while TCRdb's copy carries only in-frame clones and drops some. This table holds some 660,000 clones, 55% to 85% found once. The CDR3 consists of 13 residues. V lost 3 bases to trimming and J lost 0 bases, with 3 bases between them. From germline, CDR1 is SGHAT and CDR2 FQNNGV. For this clone: Its specificity is not known. One base away lies a much larger clone, so this may be a sequencing read error. Different DNA sequences within this sample yield the same CDR3.

The clonotype was recovered from a woman younger than 45 in good health. Sequenced sample: memory CD4+ T cells sorted from blood. Subset in this sample: CD45RA-negative fraction. This chain links TRBV11-2 with TRBJ1-5; D not certain. CDR3 amino acids: CASSLGSNQPQHF. CDR3 coding DNA: TGTGCCAGCAGCTTGGGTAGCAATCAGCCCCAGCATTTT.